This T cell receptor (beta chain) came from a study of memory CD4+ T cells and cytomegalovirus serostatus. General study findings and limits: Suggested: most of the CMV-linked TCR signature lies in CD4+ memory cells.

Only in-frame clones appear in the TCRdb table, and some are missing; sequencing was by immunoSEQ multiplex PCR. This sample carries about 59,000 clones, roughly 77% of them seen once, and the ten largest clones take approximately 0.99%. The sort gate was single viable CD3+CD4+CD8-CD45RO+ cells for memory CD4+ T cells. Serostatus was set by detecting CMV pp150, pp28, p38, p52 IgG. The trim removed 3 bases at V and 1 base at J, leaving 2 bases unmatched. Germline V lookup: CDR1 GTSNPN, CDR2 SVGIG (reference sequence). CDR3 size: 14 residues. Points on this clone: The antigen remains unidentified.

Specimen: memory CD4+ T cells from blood. The receptor's source is an adult in good health and CMV-seronegative. The rearrangement uses TRBV30 and TRBJ2-2; TRBD1 matches 7 bases. The CDR3 region has the DNA TGTGCCTGGAGGCGACAGGGGAACACCGGGGAGCTGTTTTTT. It yields the protein CAWRRQGNTGELFF.